The source of this T cell receptor (beta chain) is a study of human T cells and chemical hapten exposure (dated by TCRdb to about 2021). With respect to the entire study: For sensitization, 2% DPC in acetone was applied to a 2 cm by 2 cm area of upper inner arm skin. Patch testing was performed on the upper back with Finn chambers containing 0.01% DPC, and the patch tests were scored after 6 days according to International Contact Dermatitis Research Group standards. Blood samples were taken from patients before sensitization (week 0) and at 2, 6 and about 24 weeks after DPC sensitization. The mostly female patient cohort included alopecia areata with under or over 50% scalp involvement, alopecia totalis and alopecia universalis. Libraries were pooled for sequencing, and per-sample TCR yields varied mainly because of small differences in library volumes within the pool. Twenty-nine alopecia patients gave blood for TCR sequencing at one to four time points (pre-sensitization, 2, 6 and 24 weeks). Weekly therapeutic DPC doses were additionally applied to the scalp of patients throughout the approximately 24-week study period. Peripheral blood TCR repertoire changes were tracked in vivo in alopecia patients during primary and secondary sensitization to the hapten diphenylcyclopropenone (DPC).

Library preparation used RACE. Sequencing took place on a NextSeq 500. Library preparation attached unique molecular identifiers to individual cDNA molecules for quantitative, reproducible TCR counting. For every blood RNA sample, sequencing covered both the TCR alpha and TCR beta chains. The authors processed their data as follows. A median of about 100,000 TCRs per sample was observed, with a range of 23,224 to 690,600. V, J and CDR3 annotation of the TCR reads was performed with the Decombinator software suite. For PS versus PT1 abundance plots, all samples were subsampled to the same number of TCRs (28,000). TCRs were defined as expanded if absent before sensitization and observed at least eight times at the 2-week time point. Starting from the raw public reads, TCRdb applied fastp trimming at Q25, assembled clones with MiXCR and retained in-frame beta chains. All rows with the same CDR3 protein become a single entry with the most common DNA and genes. The V and J calls were not made by the authors but by TCRdb's processing. The sample includes more than 45,000 distinct CDR3 sequences, with around 12% observed a single time. The ten largest account for roughly 2.3% of the sample.

V drops 0 bases and J drops 4 bases, leaving 15 bases in between. Including the terminal cysteine and phenylalanine, the CDR3 comprises 16 residues. The read is trimmed to its CDR3 DNA, 48 bases read in frame from base 1. CDR1 SGDLS and CDR2 YYNGEE were looked up in the germline V gene. In regard to this clonotype: This receptor's antigen is unknown. Within one base of it there is no much larger clone, and no base qualities were kept.

The paper's findings and limits, for the study overall: After repeated subsampling, the strength of the expansion versus patch-test correlation and the threshold at which it became significant changed. All patients had alopecia, a presumed autoimmune disease, so their immune response might differ from that of healthy individuals. DPC sensitization did not change the number of TCRs with a frequency above 1 in 1000, and there was no evidence of changes in global repertoire structure. Patch test score was positively correlated with the number of PT1 expanded TCRs, with significance at thresholds 8, 16 and 32 but not at 4. Compared with pre-sensitization or healthy control sets, expanded TCRs formed significantly more large CDR3 similarity clusters, which is consistent with antigen-driven responses.

The sample's time point label is to be understood as: patch test 3, about 24 weeks after DPC sensitization. Sample treatment or condition, as interpreted from the label and publication: therapeutic diphenylcyclopropenone sensitization with weekly scalp DPC. Blood at each patch-test visit was drawn before the patch test was applied. Eligible patients were aged 18 to 70, diagnosed with alopecia, deemed suitable for DPC therapy, and excluded if pregnant. Total RNA was isolated from unfractionated whole blood collected in Tempus Blood RNA tubes. The sequencing here drew on whole blood, taken in connection with sensitization to the hapten diphenylcyclopropenone (DPC). The chain is assembled from TRBV9 and TRBJ2-3, and possibly TRBD1, on 6 matching bases. The receptor was derived from a young man with alopecia areata. Some clones in this sample may be carry-over from other donors' samples. The nucleotide sequence reads TGTGCCAGCAGCGTAGAGTTGGCAGGGGCTTCAGATACGCAGTATTTT. This translates into CASSVELAGASDTQYF.